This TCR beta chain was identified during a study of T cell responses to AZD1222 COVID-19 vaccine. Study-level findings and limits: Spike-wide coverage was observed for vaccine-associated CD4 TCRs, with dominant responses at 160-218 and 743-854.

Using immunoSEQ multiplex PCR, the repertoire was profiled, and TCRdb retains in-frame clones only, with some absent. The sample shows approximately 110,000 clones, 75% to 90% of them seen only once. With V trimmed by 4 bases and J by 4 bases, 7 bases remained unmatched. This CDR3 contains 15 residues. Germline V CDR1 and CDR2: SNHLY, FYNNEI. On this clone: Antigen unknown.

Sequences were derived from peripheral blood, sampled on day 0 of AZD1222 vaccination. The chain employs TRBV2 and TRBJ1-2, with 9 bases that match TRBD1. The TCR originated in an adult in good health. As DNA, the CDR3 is TGTGCCAGCAGTGTTGGACAGGGGAAGAGCTATGGCTACACCTTC. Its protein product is CASSVGQGKSYGYTF.